The clone carrying this TCR beta chain was seen at least ten times. According to the study, TCR beta libraries were built with iRepertoire HTBI primers and CDR3-region Arm-PCR. MiXCR, applied by TCRdb to the multiplex PCR reads, yields one record per CDR3 protein. The table includes 450,000 or so distinct CDR3 sequences, less than 25% detected once. Trimming shortened V by 6 bases and J by 4 bases, and 12 bases separated the two germline ends. The germline gives CDR1 KGHSH, CDR2 LQKENI. CDR3 length: 13 amino acids. The source of the sample is a study of regulatory T cells in long-lasting Graves disease. Time point of the sample: persistent/refractory GD, antithyroid drugs over 5 years with positive TRAb. The TCR library was prepared using RNA isolated from PBMCs.

The sample was peripheral blood mononuclear cells (PBMCs), taken when the disease was refractory, from a patient treated with antithyroid drugs. The chain links TRBV18 to TRBJ1-1; maybe TRBD1 (6 bases). The TCR originated in a female donor with Graves disease. The CDR3 DNA reads TGTGCCAGCTCCCGACAGGTGGCCACTGAAGCTTTCTTT. Its translation is CASSRQVATEAFF.